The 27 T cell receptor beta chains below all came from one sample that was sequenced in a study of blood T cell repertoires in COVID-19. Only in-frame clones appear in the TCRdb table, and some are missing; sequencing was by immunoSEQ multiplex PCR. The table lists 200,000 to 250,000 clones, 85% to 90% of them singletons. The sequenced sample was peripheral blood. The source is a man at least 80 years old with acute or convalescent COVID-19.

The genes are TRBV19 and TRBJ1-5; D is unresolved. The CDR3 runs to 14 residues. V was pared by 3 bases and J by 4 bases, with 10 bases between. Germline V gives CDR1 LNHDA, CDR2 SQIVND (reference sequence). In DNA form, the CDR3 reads TGTGCCAGTAGTATGAGAGAGTCAAATCAGCCCCAGCATTTT. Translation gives CASSMRESNQPQHF.

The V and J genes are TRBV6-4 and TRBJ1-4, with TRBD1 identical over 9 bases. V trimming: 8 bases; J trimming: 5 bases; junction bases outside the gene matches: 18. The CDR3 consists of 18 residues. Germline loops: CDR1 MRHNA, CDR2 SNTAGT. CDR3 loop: CASARRGFGTGSNEKLFF. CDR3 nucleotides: TGTGCCAGCGCCAGACGCGGATTCGGGACAGGGTCGAATGAAAAACTGTTTTTT.

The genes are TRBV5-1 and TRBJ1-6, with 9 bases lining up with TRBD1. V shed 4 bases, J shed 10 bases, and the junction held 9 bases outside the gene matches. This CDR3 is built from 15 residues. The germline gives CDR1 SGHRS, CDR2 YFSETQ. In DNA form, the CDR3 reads TGCGCCAGCAGCGGGGGACAGGGATATGACTCACCCCTCCACTTT. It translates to CASSGGQGYDSPLHF.

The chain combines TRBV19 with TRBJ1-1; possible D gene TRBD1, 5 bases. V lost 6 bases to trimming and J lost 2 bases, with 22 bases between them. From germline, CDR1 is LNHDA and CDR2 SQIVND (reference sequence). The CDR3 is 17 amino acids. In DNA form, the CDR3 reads TGTGCCAGTAGAGTATACCAGGGCGATACGGTAAACACTGAAGCTTTCTTT. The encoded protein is CASRVYQGDTVNTEAFF.

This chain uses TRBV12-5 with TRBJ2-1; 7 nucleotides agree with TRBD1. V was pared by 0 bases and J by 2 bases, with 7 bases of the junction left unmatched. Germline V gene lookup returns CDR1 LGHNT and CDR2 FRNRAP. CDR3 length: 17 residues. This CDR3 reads CASGLVMSQGAYNEQFF. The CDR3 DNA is TGTGCTAGTGGTTTGGTAATGAGCCAGGGGGCCTACAATGAGCAGTTCTTC.

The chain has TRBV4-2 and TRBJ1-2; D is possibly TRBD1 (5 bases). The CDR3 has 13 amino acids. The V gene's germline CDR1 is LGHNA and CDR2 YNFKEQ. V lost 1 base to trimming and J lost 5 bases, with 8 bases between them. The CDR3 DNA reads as TGTGCCAGCAGCCAAGTCGGGGGGTATGGCTACACCTTC. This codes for CASSQVGGYGYTF.

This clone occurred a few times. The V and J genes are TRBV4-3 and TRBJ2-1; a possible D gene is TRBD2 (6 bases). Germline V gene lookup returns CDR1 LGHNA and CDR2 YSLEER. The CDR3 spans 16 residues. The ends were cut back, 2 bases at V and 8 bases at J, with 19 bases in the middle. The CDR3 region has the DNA TGCGCCAGCAGCCAAAACGCGGTAGCGGAGGGGCATGAGCAGTTCTTC. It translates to CASSQNAVAEGHEQFF.

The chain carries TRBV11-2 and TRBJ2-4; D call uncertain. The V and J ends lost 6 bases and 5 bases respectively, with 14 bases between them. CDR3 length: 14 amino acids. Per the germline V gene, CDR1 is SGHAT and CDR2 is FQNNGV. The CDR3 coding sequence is TGTGCCAGCAGGAATAGAGAAGTTCAAAACATTCAGTACTTC. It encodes CASRNREVQNIQYF.

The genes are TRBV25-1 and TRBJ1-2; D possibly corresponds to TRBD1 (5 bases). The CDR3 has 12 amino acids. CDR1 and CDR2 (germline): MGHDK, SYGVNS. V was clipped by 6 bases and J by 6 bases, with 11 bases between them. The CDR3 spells CASRRGGDGYTF. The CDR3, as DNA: TGTGCCAGCAGGAGGGGAGGGGATGGCTACACCTTC.

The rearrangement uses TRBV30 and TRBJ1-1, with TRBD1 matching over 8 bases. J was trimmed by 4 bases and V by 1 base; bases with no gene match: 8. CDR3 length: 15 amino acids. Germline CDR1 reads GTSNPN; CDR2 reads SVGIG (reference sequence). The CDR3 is CAWSDPDRGVTEAFF. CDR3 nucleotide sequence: TGTGCCTGGAGTGACCCCGACAGGGGAGTCACTGAAGCTTTCTTT.

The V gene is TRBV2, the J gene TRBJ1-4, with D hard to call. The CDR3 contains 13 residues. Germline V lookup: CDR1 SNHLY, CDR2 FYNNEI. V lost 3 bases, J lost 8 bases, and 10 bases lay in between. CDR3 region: CASSESRWEKLFF. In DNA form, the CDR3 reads TGTGCCAGCAGTGAGTCCAGGTGGGAAAAACTGTTTTTT.

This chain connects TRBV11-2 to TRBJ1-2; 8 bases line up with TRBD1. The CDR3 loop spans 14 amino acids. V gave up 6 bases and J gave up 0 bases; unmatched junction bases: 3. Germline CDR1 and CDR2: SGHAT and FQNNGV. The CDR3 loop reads CASRSQGANYGYTF. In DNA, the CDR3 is TGTGCCAGCAGGTCACAGGGGGCTAACTATGGCTACACCTTC.

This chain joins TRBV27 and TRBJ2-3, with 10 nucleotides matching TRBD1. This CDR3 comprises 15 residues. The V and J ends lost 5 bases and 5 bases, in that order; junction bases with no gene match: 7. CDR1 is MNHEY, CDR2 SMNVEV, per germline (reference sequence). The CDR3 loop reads CASSPRGQGKDTQYF. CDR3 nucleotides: TGTGCCAGCAGTCCCCGGGGACAGGGGAAAGATACGCAGTATTTT.

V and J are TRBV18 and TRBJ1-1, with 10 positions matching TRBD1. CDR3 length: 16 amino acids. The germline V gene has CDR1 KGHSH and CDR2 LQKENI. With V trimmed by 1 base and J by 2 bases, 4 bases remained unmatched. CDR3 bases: TGTGCCAGCTCACCACAAGGACAGGGGGGCAACACTGAAGCTTTCTTT. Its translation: CASSPQGQGGNTEAFF.

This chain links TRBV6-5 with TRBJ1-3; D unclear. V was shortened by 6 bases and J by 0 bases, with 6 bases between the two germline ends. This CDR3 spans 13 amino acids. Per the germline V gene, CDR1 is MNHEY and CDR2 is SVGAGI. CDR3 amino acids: CASSFGSGNTIYF. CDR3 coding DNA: TGTGCCAGCAGCTTCGGCTCTGGAAACACCATATATTTT.

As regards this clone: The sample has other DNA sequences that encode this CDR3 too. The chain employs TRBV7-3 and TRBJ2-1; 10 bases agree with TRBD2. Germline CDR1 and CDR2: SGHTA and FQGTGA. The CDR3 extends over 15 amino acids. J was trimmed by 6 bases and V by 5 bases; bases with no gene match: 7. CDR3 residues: CASSELAGVGNEQFF. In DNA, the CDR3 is TGTGCCAGCAGCGAGCTAGCGGGAGTAGGCAATGAGCAGTTCTTC. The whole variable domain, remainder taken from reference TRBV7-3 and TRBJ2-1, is GAGVSQTPSNKVTEKGKYVELRCDPISGHTALYWYRQSLGQGPEFLIYFQGTGAADDSGLPNDRFFAVRPEGSVSTLKIQRTERGDSAVYLCASSELAGVGNEQFFGPGTRLTVL.

DNA of the CDR3: TGTGCCAGCAGTCTAGGGGGGGGCGCAAATTATGGCTACACCTTC. It is translated as CASSLGGGANYGYTF. The chain links TRBV27 to TRBJ1-2; a possible D gene is TRBD1 (6 bases). This CDR3 is built from 15 residues. The germline V and J ends were trimmed by 5 bases and 5 bases, with 18 bases remaining between them. Germline assignment: CDR1 MNHEY and CDR2 SMNVEV (reference sequence).

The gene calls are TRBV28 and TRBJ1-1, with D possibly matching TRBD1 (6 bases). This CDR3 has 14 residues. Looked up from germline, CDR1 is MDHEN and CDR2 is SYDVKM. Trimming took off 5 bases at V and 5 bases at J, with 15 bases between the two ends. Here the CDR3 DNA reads TGTGCCAGCAGTCCTCAGGGGTATAGGACTGAAGCTTTCTTT. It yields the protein CASSPQGYRTEAFF.

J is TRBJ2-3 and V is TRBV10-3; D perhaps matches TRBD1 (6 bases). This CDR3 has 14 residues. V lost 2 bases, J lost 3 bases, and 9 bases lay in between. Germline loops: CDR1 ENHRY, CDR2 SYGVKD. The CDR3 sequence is CAISEPGQTDTQYF. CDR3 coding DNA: TGTGCCATCAGTGAGCCAGGACAGACAGATACGCAGTATTTT.

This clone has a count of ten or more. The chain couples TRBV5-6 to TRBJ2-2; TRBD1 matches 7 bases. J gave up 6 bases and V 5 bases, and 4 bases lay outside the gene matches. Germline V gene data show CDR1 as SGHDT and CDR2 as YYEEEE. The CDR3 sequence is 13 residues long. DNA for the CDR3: TGTGCCAGCAGAGGGGGCGTCTCCGGGGAGCTGTTTTTT. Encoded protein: CASRGGVSGELFF.

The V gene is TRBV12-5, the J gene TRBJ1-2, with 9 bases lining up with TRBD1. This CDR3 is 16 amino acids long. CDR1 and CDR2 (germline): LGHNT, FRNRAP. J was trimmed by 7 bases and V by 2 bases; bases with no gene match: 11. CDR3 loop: CASGLPPLGTGFGYTF. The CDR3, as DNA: TGTGCTAGTGGTTTGCCCCCTCTTGGGACAGGGTTTGGCTACACCTTC.

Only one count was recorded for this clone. CDR3 region: CASSDLLGGNYGYTF. Written as DNA, the CDR3 is TGTGCCAGCAGTGACCTCTTAGGGGGCAACTATGGCTACACCTTC. This rearrangement joins TRBV28 to TRBJ1-2, with 7 positions matching TRBD1. V trimming: 5 bases; J trimming: 2 bases; junction bases outside the gene matches: 8. Germline CDR1 reads MDHEN; CDR2 reads SYDVKM. The length of the CDR3 is 15 residues.

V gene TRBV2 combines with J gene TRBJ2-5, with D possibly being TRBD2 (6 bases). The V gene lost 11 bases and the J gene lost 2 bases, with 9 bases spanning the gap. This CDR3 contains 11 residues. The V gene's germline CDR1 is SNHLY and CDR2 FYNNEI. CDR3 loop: CAAEGQETQYF. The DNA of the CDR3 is TGTGCCGCGGAGGGGCAAGAGACCCAGTACTTC.

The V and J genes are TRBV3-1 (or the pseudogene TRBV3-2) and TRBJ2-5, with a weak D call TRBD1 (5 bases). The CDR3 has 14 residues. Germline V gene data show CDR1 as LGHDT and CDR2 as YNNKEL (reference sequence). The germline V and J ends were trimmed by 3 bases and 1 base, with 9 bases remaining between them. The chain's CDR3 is CASSHRQTQETQYF. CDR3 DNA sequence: TGTGCCAGCAGCCACCGACAGACCCAAGAGACCCAGTACTTC.

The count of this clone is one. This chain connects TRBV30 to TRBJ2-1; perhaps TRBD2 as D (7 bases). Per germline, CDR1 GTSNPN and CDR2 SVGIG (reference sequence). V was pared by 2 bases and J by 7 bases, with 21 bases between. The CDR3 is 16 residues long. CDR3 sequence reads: CAWSYRGGGFTNEQFF. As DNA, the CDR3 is TGTGCCTGGAGTTACCGAGGGGGGGGATTTACAAATGAGCAGTTCTTC.

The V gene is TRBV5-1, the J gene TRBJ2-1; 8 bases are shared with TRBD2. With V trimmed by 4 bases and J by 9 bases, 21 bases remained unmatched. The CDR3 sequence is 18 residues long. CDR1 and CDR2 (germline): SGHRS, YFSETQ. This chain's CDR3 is CASSPTFVSGRMVGEQFF. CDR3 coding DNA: TGCGCCAGCAGCCCCACCTTTGTAAGCGGGAGAATGGTAGGTGAGCAGTTCTTC.

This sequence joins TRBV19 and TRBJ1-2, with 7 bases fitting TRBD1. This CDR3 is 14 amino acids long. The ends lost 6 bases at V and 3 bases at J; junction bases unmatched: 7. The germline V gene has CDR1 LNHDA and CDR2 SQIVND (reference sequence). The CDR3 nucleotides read TGTGCCAGTAGAAATACCGGGACAGACTATGGCTACACCTTC. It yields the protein CASRNTGTDYGYTF.